This record concerns one T cell receptor (beta chain) sequence. As yet, its antigen is unknown. This specimen comes from a study of cytomegalovirus exposure and HLA in healthy donors. Findings and limits, study-wide: Researchers left out some V segments, among them TRBV6-2 and TRBV6-3, as indistinguishable. Reports state that TCR beta sequences accurately predicted most subjects' HLA-A and HLA-B alleles.

The CDR3 length is 14 residues. The germline V gene encodes CDR1 SGHVS and CDR2 FQNEAQ. J lost 1 base, V lost 2 bases, and 0 bases had no gene match. The PCR used 60 Vbeta and 13 Jbeta primers. The data were produced by immunoSEQ multiplex PCR, yet TCRdb's version contains in-frame clones alone and is incomplete. The sample has about 64,000 clones, 55% to 80% seen once. The chain employs TRBV7-8 and TRBJ2-3; TRBD2 aligns across 7 bases. Input material: PBMCs. The sequence was collected from a woman aged 45-59 years in good health and CMV-seronegative. This chain's CDR3 is CASSLTSGTDTQYF. For the CDR3, the DNA is TGTGCCAGCAGCTTAACTAGCGGCACAGATACGCAGTATTTT.